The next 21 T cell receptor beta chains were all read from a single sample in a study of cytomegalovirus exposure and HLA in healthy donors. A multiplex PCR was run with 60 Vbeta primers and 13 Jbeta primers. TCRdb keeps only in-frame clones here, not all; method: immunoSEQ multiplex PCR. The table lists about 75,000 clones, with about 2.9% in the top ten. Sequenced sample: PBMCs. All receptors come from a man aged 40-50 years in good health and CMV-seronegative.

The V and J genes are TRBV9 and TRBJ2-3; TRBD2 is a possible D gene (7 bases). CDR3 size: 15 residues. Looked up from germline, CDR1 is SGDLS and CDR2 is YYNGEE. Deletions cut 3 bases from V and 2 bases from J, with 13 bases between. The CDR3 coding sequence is TGTGCCAGCAGCGCACGGGGGGCCGACACAGATACGCAGTATTTT. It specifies CASSARGADTDTQYF.

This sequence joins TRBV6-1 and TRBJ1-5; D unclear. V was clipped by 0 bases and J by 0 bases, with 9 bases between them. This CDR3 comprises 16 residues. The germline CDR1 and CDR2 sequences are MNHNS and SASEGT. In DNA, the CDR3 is TGTGCCAGCAGTGAAGCGGTCGGAGATAGCAATCAGCCCCAGCATTTT. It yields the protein CASSEAVGDSNQPQHF.

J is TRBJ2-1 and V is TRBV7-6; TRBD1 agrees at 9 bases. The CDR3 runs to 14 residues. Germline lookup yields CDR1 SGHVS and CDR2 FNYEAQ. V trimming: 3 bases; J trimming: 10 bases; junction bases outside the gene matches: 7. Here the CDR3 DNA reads TGTGCCAGCAGCTTTTTCACAGGGGGCTGGGAGCAGTTCTTC. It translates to CASSFFTGGWEQFF.

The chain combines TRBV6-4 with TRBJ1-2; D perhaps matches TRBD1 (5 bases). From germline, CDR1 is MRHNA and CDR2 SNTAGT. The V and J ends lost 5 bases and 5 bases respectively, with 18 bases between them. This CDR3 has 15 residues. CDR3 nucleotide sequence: TGTGCCAGCAGTCCTTACGGAGGGGCAGGTTATGGCTACACCTTC. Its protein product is CASSPYGGAGYGYTF.

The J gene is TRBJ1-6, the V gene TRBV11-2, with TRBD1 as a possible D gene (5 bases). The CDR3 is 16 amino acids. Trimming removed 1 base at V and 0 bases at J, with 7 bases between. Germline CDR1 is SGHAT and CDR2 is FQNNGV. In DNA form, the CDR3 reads TGTGCCAGCAGCTTAGCCAGGGCCTCCTATAATTCACCCCTCCACTTT. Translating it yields CASSLARASYNSPLHF.

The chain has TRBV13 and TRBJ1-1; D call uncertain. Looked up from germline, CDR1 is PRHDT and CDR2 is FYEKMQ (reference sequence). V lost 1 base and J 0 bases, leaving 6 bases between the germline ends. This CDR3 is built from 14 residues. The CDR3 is CASSLASVNTEAFF. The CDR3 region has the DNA TGTGCCAGCAGCTTAGCCAGTGTGAACACTGAAGCTTTCTTT.

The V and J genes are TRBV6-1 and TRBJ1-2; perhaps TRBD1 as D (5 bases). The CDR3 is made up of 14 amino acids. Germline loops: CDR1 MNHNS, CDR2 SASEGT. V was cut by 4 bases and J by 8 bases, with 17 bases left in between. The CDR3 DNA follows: TGTGCCAGCAGTGCCCAGGGAGGCGGTGGAGGCTACACCTTC. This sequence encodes CASSAQGGGGGYTF.

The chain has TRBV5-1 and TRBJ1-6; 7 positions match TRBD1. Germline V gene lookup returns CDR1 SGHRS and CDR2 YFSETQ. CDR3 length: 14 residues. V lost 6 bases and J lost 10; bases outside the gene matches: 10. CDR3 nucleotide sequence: TGCGCCAGCACATTACAGGGGTTGGGGTCACCCCTCCACTTT. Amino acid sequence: CASTLQGLGSPLHF. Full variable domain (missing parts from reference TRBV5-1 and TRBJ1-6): KAGVTQTPRYLIKTRGQQVTLSCSPISGHRSVSWYQQTPGQGLQFLFEYFSETQRNKGNFPGRFSGRQFSNSRSEMNVSTLELGDSALYLCASTLQGLGSPLHFGNGTRLTVT.

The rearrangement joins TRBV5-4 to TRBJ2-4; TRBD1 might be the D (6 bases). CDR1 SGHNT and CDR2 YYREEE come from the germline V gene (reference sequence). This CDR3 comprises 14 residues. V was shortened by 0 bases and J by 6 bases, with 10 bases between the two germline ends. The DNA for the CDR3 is TGTGCCAGCAGCTTGGGCAGGGGTTCAAACATTCAGTACTTC. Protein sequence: CASSLGRGSNIQYF. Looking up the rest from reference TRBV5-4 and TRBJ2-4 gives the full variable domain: ETGVTQSPTHLIKTRGQQVTLRCSSQSGHNTVSWYQQALGQGPQFIFQYYREEENGRGNFPPRFSGLQFPNYSSELNVNALELDDSALYLCASSLGRGSNIQYFGAGTRLSVL.

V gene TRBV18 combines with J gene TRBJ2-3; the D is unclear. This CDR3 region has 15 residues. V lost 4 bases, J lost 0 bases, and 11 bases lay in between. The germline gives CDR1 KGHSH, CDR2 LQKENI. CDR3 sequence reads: CASSQGGGSTDTQYF. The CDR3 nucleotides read TGTGCCAGCTCACAAGGCGGTGGGAGCACAGATACGCAGTATTTT.

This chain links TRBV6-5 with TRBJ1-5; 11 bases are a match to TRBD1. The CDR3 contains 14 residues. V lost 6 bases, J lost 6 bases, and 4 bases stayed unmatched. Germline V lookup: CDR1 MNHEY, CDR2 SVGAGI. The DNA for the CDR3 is TGTGCCAGCAGCTCGGGACAGGGGGTTCAGCCCCAGCATTTT. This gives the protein CASSSGQGVQPQHF.

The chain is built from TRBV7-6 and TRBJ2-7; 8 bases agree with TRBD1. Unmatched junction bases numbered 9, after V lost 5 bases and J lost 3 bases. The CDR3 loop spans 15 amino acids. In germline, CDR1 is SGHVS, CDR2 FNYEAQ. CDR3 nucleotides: TGTGCCAGCAGCCCAGCGACAGGGGCCCGCTACGAGCAGTACTTC. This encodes CASSPATGARYEQYF.

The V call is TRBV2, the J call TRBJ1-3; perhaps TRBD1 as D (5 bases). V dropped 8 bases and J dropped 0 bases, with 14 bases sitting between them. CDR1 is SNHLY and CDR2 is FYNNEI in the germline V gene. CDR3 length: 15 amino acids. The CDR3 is CASHRQLSSGNTIYF. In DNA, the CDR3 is TGTGCCAGCCATAGACAGTTATCCTCTGGAAACACCATATATTTT.

The CDR3 here is CASSLVESSYEQYF. For the CDR3, the DNA is TGCGCCAGCAGCTTGGTCGAGAGCTCCTACGAGCAGTACTTC. The chain recombines TRBV5-1 with TRBJ2-7; D remains unclear. This CDR3 contains 14 residues. CDR1 and CDR2 (germline): SGHRS, YFSETQ. The germline V and J ends were trimmed by 0 bases and 0 bases, with 7 bases remaining between them.

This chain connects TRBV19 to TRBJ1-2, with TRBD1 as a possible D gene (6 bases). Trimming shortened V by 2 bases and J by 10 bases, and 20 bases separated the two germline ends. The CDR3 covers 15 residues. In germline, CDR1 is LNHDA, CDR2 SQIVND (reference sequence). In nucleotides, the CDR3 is TGTGCCAGTAGTATACCGCGGGGGGCGCCGGGAGTCTACACCTTC. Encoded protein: CASSIPRGAPGVYTF. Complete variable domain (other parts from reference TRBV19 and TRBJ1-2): DGGITQSPKYLFRKEGQNVTLSCEQNLNHDAMYWYRQDPGQGLRLIYYSQIVNDFQKGDIAEGYSVSREKKESFPLTVTSAQKNPTAFYLCASSIPRGAPGVYTFGSGTRLTVV.

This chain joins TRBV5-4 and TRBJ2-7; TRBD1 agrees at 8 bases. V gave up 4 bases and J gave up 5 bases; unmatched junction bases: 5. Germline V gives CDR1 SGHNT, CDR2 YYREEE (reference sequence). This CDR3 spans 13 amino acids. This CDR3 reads CASSHPDRDEQYF. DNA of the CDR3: TGTGCCAGCAGCCACCCGGACAGGGACGAGCAGTACTTC. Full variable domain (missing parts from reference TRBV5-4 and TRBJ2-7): ETGVTQSPTHLIKTRGQQVTLRCSSQSGHNTVSWYQQALGQGPQFIFQYYREEENGRGNFPPRFSGLQFPNYSSELNVNALELDDSALYLCASSHPDRDEQYFGPGTRLTVT.

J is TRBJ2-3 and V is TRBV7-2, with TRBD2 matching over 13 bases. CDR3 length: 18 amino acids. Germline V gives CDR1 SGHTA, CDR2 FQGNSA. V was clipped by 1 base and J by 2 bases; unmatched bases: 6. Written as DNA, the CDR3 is TGTGCCAGCAGCTTAGAACTAGCGGGGGGGCCCTACACAGATACGCAGTATTTT. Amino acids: CASSLELAGGPYTDTQYF.

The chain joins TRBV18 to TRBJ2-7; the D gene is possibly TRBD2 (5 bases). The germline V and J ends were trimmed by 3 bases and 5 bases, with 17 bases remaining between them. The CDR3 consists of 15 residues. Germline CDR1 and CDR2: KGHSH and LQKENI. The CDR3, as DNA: TGTGCCAGCTCACCCATAGTGGAGGAAACTAACGAGCAGTACTTC. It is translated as CASSPIVEETNEQYF.

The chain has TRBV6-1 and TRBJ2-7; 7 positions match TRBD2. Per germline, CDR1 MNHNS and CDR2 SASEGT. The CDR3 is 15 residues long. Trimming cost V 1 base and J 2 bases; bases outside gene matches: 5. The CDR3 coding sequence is TGTGCCAGCAGTGAAGTGGGGGGGGGACCCTACGAGCAGTACTTC. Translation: CASSEVGGGPYEQYF.

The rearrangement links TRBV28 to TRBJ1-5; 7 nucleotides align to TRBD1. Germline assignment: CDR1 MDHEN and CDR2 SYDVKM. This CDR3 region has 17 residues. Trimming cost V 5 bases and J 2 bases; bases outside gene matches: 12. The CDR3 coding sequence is TGTGCCAGCAGTCCTCCGGAAGGGGGCGGGCGCAATCAGCCCCAGCATTTT. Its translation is CASSPPEGGGRNQPQHF.

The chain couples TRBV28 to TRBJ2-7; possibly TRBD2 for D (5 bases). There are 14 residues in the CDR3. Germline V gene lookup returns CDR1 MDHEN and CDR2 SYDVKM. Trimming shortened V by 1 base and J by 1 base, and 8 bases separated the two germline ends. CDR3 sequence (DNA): TGTGCCAGCAGTTTATCGACGGGATCCTACGAGCAGTACTTC. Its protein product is CASSLSTGSYEQYF.